This TCR beta chain emerged from a study of cytomegalovirus exposure and HLA in healthy donors. Study results and caveats: Specificity for CMV antigens was confirmed in vitro for a few of the CMV-associated chains. Researchers reportedly found TCR beta sequences accurately predicted most subjects' HLA-A and HLA-B alleles. TCR beta chains numbering approximately 150 were designated cytomegalovirus-associated. TCR beta V segments were, for the most part, productive about 90% or about 30% of the time in an earlier analysis.

Concerning this clone: Its antigen is currently unknown.

The primer mix had 60 Vbeta and 13 Jbeta primers. Assay: immunoSEQ multiplex PCR; the TCRdb copy retains only in-frame clones and omits some. The repertoire consists of approximately 160,000 clones, with 80% occurring once and the leading ten covering less than 9%. Trimming at V came to 6 bases and at J to 14 bases, leaving 10 bases not matched to a gene. Germline-derived CDR1 and CDR2 are MDHEN and SYDVKM. CDR3 length: 12 residues. The chain combines TRBV28 with TRBJ2-1, with TRBD1 identical over 7 bases. The sequenced sample was PBMCs. The TCR was taken from a man aged 30 to 45 in good health and CMV-seropositive. The CDR3 sequence: CASSGPLGGEFF. In DNA form, the CDR3 reads TGTGCCAGCAGCGGGCCCCTAGGGGGCGAGTTCTTC.